This T cell receptor (beta chain) was sequenced in a study of shared clonotypes between healthy human individuals. For this clone: This sample includes further DNA sequences coding for the same CDR3.

Method: immunoSEQ multiplex PCR; TCRdb's copy keeps in-frame clones and lacks some. Of around 750,000 clones listed, about 74% are singletons. With V trimmed by 3 bases and J by 1 base, 2 bases remained unmatched. The germline V gene has CDR1 SGHRS and CDR2 YFSETQ. This CDR3 has 15 amino acids. The gene calls are TRBV5-1 and TRBJ2-5; 11 nucleotides align to TRBD2. This sequence originates from a woman in her thirties in good health. The sequencing input was memory CD4+ T cells sorted from blood. Noted subset: CD45RA-negative fraction. The CDR3: CASSSTSGAQETQYF. The CDR3 DNA reads TGCGCCAGCAGCTCGACTAGCGGGGCCCAAGAGACCCAGTACTTC.